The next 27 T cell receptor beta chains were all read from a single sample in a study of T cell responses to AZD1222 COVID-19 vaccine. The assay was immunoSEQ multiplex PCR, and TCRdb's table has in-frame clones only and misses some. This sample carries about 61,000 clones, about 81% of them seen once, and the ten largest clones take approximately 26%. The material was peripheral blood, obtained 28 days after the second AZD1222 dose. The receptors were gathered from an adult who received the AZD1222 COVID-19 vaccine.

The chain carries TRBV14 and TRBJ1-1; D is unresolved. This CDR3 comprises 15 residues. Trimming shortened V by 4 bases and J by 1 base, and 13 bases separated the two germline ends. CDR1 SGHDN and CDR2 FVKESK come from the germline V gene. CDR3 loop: CASSRLNLGNTEAFF. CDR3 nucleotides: TGTGCCAGCAGCCGTCTTAACCTGGGGAACACTGAAGCTTTCTTT.

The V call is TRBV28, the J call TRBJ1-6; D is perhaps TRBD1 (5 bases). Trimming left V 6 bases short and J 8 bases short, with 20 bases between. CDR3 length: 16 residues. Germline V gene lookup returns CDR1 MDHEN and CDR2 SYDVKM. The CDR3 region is CASRPQGSGLYSPLHF. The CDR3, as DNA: TGTGCCAGCAGGCCTCAGGGATCGGGGCTCTATTCACCCCTCCACTTT.

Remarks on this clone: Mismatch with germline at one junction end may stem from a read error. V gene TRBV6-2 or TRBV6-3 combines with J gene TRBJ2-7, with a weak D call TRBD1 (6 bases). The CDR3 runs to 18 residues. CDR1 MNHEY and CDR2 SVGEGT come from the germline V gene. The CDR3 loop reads CASSYSGQGPPPTYEQYF. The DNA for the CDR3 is TGTGCCAGCAGTTACTCCGGGCAGGGGCCCCCCCCCACCTACGAGCAATACTTC.

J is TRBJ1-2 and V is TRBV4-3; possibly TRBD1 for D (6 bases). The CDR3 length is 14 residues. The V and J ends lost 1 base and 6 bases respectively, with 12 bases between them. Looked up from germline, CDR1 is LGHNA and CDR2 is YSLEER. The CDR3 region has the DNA TGCGCCAGCAGCCAAGGAAGGGGGGCAGATGGCTACACCTTC. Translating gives CASSQGRGADGYTF.

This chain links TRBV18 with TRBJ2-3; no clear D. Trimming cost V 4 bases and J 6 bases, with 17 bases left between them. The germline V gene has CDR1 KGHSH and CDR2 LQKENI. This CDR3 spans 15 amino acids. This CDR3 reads CASSLYSGNRDTQYF. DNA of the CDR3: TGTGCCAGCTCACTCTATTCAGGAAATAGGGATACGCAGTATTTT.

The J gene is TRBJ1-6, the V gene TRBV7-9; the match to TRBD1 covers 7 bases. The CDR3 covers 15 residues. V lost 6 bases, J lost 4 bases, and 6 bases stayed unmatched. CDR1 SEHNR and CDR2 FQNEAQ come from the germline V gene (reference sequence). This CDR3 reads CASSAGQIYNSPLHF. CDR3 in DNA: TGTGCCAGCAGTGCGGGACAGATTTATAATTCACCCCTCCACTTT.

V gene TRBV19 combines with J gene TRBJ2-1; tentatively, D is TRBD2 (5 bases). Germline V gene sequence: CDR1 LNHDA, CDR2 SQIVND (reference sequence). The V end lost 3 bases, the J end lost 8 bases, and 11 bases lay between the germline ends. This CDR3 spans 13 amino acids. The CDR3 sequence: CASSIGEEDEQFF. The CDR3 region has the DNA TGTGCCAGTAGTATCGGGGAAGAAGATGAGCAGTTCTTC.

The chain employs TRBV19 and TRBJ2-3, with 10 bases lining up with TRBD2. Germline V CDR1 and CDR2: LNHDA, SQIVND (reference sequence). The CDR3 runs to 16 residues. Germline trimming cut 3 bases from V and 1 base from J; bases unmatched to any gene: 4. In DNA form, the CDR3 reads TGTGCCAGTAGTATGGGGCTAGCGGGAGGCACAGATACGCAGTATTTT. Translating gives CASSMGLAGGTDTQYF.

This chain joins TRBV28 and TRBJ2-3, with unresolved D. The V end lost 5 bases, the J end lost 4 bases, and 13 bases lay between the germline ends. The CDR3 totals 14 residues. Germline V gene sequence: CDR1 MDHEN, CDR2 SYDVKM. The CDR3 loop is CASSRRAGPDTQYF. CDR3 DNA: TGTGCCAGCAGTCGCCGGGCCGGTCCAGATACGCAGTATTTT.

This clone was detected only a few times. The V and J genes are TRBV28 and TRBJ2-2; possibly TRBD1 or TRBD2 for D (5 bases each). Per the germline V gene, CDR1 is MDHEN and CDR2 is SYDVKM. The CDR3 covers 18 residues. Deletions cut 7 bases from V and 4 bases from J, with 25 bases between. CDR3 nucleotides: TGTGCCAGCAACCCGGGTTTGAGGGCAGGGTGGTCCACCGGGGAGCTGTTTTTT. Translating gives CASNPGLRAGWSTGELFF.

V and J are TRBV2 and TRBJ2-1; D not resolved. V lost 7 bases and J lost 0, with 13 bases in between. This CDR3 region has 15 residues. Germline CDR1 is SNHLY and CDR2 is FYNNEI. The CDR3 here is CASIRTSSSYNEQFF. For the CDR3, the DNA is TGTGCCAGCATCCGGACCAGCAGCTCCTACAATGAGCAGTTCTTC. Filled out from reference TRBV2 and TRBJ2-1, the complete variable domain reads EPEVTQTPSHQVTQMGQEVILRCVPISNHLYFYWYRQILGQKVEFLVSFYNNEISEKSEIFDDQFSVERPDGSNFTLKIRSTKLEDSAMYFCASIRTSSSYNEQFFGPGTRLTVL.

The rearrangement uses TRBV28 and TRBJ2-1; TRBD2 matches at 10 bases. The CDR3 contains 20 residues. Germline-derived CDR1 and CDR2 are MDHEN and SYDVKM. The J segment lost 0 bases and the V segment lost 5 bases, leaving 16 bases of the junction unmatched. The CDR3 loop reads CASSPWTSGRLLSSYNEQFF. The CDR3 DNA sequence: TGTGCCAGCAGTCCCTGGACTAGCGGACGTTTACTTAGCTCCTACAATGAGCAGTTCTTC. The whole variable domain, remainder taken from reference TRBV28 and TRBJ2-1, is DVKVTQSSRYLVKRTGEKVFLECVQDMDHENMFWYRQDPGLGLRLIYFSYDVKMKEKGDIPEGYSVSREKKERFSLILESASTNQTSMYLCASSPWTSGRLLSSYNEQFFGPGTRLTVL.

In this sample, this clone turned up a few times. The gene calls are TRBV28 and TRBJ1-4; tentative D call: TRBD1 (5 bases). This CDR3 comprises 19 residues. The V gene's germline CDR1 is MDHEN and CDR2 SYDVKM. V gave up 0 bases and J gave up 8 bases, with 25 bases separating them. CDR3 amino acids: CASSLWRQILVRKEEKLFF. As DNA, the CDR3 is TGTGCCAGCAGTTTATGGAGACAGATCCTTGTCAGAAAAGAGGAAAAACTGTTTTTT. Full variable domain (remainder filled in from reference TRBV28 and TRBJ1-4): DVKVTQSSRYLVKRTGEKVFLECVQDMDHENMFWYRQDPGLGLRLIYFSYDVKMKEKGDIPEGYSVSREKKERFSLILESASTNQTSMYLCASSLWRQILVRKEEKLFFGSGTQLSVL.

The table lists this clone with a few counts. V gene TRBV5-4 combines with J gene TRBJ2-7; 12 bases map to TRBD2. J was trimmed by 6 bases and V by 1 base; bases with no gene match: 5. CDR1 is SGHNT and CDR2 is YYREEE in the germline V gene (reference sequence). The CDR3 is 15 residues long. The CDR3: CASSLLTSGSVEQYF. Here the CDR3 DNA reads TGTGCCAGCAGCTTGCTGACTAGCGGGAGCGTCGAGCAGTACTTC. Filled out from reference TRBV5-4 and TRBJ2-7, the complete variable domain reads ETGVTQSPTHLIKTRGQQVTLRCSSQSGHNTVSWYQQALGQGPQFIFQYYREEENGRGNFPPRFSGLQFPNYSSELNVNALELDDSALYLCASSLLTSGSVEQYFGPGTRLTVT.

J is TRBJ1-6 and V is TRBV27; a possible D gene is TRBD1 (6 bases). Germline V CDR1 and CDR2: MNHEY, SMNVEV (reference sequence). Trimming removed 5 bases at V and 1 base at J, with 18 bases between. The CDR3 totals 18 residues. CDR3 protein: CASSPDRFRRSYNSPLHF. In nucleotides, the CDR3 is TGTGCCAGCAGTCCCGACAGGTTTCGCAGGTCCTATAATTCACCCCTCCACTTT.

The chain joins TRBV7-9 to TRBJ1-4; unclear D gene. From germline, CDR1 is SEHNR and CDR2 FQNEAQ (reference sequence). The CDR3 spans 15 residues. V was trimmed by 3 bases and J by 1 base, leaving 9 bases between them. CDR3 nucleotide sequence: TGTGCCAGCAGCTTGTCCCGAGGAACTAATGAAAAACTGTTTTTT. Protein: CASSLSRGTNEKLFF. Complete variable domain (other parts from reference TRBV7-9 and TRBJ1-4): DTGVSQNPRHKITKRGQNVTFRCDPISEHNRLYWYRQTLGQGPEFLTYFQNEAQLEKSRLLSDRFSAERPKGSFSTLEIQRTEQGDSAMYLCASSLSRGTNEKLFFGSGTQLSVL.

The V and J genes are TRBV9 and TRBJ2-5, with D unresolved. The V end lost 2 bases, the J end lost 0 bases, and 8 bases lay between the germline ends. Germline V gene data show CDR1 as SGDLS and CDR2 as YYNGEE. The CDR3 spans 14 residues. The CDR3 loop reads CASSVGQDQETQYF. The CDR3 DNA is TGTGCCAGCAGCGTCGGGCAAGACCAAGAGACCCAGTACTTC.

The CDR3, as DNA: TGTGCCAGCAGTTTCAAATCCCCAGGGACAGCCTCCTACAATGAGCAGTTCTTC. It translates to CASSFKSPGTASYNEQFF. V gene TRBV7-8 combines with J gene TRBJ2-1, with 7 bases lining up with TRBD1. Trimming at V came to 6 bases and at J to 0 bases, leaving 14 bases not matched to a gene. This CDR3 region has 18 residues. CDR1 and CDR2 from the germline V gene are SGHVS and FQNEAQ.

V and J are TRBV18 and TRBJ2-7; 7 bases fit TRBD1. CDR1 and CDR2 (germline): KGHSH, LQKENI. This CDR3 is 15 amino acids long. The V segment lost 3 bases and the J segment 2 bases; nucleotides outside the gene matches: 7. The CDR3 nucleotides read TGTGCCAGCTCACCCCCTTCACAGGGGCCCTACGAGCAGTACTTC. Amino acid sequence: CASSPPSQGPYEQYF. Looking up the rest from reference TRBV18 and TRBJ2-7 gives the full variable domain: NAGVMQNPRHLVRRRGQEARLRCSPMKGHSHVYWYRQLPEEGLKFMVYLQKENIIDESGMPKERFSAEFPKEGPSILRIQQVVRGDSAAYFCASSPPSQGPYEQYFGPGTRLTVT.

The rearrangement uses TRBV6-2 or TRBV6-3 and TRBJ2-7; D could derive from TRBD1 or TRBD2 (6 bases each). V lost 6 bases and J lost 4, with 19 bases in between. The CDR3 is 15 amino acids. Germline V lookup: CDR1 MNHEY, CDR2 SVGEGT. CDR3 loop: CASSPGRGAVYEQYF. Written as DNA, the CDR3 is TGTGCCAGCAGCCCAGGTAGGGGGGCCGTTTACGAGCAGTACTTC.

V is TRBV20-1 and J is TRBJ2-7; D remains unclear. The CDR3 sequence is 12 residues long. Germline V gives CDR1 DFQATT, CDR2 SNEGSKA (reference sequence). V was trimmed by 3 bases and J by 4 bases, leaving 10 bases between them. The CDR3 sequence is CSASQSFYEQYF. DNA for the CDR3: TGCAGTGCTAGTCAGAGTTTTTACGAGCAGTACTTC.

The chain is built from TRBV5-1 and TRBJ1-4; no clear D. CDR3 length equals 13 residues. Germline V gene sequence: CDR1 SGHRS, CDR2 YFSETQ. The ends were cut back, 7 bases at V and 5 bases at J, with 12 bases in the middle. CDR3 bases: TGCGCCAGCCAGGCGTACTCGAATGAAAAACTGTTTTTT. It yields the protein CASQAYSNEKLFF.

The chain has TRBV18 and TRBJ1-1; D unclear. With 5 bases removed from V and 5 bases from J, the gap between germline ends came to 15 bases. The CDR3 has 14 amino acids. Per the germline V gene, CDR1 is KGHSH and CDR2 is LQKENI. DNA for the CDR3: TGTGCCAGCTCAACTATGGAAAGATGGACTGAAGCTTTCTTT. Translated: CASSTMERWTEAFF.

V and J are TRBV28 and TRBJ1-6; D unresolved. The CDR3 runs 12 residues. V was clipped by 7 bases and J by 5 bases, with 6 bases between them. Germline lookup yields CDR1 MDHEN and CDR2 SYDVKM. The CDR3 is CASTVNNSPLHF. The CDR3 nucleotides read TGTGCCAGCACCGTAAATAATTCACCCCTCCACTTT.

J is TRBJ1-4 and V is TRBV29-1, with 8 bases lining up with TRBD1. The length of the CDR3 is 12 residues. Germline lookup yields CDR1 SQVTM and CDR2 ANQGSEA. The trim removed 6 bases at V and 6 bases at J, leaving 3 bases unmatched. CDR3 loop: CSVQGVDEKLFF. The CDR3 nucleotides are TGCAGCGTACAGGGGGTGGATGAAAAACTGTTTTTT.

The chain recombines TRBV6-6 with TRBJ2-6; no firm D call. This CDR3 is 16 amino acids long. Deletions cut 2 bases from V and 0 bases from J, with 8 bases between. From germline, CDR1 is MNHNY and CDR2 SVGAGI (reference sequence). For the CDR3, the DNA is TGTGCCAGCAGTTACGGTAGCAACTCTGGGGCCAACGTCCTGACTTTC. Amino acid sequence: CASSYGSNSGANVLTF.

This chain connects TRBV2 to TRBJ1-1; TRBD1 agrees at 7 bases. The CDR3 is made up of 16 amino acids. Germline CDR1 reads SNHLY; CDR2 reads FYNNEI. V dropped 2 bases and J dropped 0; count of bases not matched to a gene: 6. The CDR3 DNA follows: TGTGCCAGCAGTGAACAGGGACAGCTCATGAACACTGAAGCTTTCTTT. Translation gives CASSEQGQLMNTEAFF. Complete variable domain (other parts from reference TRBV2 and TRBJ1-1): EPEVTQTPSHQVTQMGQEVILRCVPISNHLYFYWYRQILGQKVEFLVSFYNNEISEKSEIFDDQFSVERPDGSNFTLKIRSTKLEDSAMYFCASSEQGQLMNTEAFFGQGTRLTVV.